Reported below is one T cell receptor beta chain. The CDR3 has 13 amino acids. Germline V CDR1 and CDR2: MDHEN, SYDVKM. V trimming: 5 bases; J trimming: 7 bases; junction bases outside the gene matches: 3. The sample originates from a study of cytomegalovirus exposure and HLA in healthy donors. Profiling relied on immunoSEQ multiplex PCR, and the TCRdb table lists in-frame clones only, not all of them. This table holds a few hundred thousand clones, 75% to 90% found once. Specimen: PBMCs. The chain recombines TRBV28 with TRBJ1-2, with 11 bases that match TRBD1. This TCR derives from a woman between 18 and 30 years old in good health and CMV-seronegative. The CDR3 loop reads CASSGDRGGGYTF. The CDR3 DNA sequence: TGTGCCAGCAGTGGGGACAGGGGGGGTGGCTACACCTTC.